The T cell receptor beta chain under discussion was sequenced for a study of blood T cell repertoires in COVID-19. Sequencing was performed with immunoSEQ multiplex PCR; in TCRdb, only in-frame clones are kept and a portion is missing. Found here are about 24,000 clones, 90% to 95% of them singletons; the top ten hold around 30%. The sequencing sample was made of peripheral blood. The sequence derives from a man in his 70s with active COVID-19.

CDR3 coding DNA: TGCGCCAGCAGCTTAGGGGGGACAGGGGGCCAGTACGAGCAGTACTTC. Its translation is CASSLGGTGGQYEQYF. The genes are TRBV5-1 and TRBJ2-7; 12 bases align to TRBD1. The V and J ends lost 2 bases and 4 bases, in that order; junction bases with no gene match: 7. The CDR3 length is 16 residues. Germline V gene lookup returns CDR1 SGHRS and CDR2 YFSETQ.